This TCR beta chain was sequenced during a study of cytomegalovirus exposure and HLA in healthy donors. About the research overall: One earlier analysis, a look at about 179 million T cells, found about 100 million unique TCR beta sequences. Study results and caveats: In an earlier analysis, about 87% or about 30%: the productive usage of most TCR beta V segments. It was only CMV serostatus that was available as immune exposure information.

This clone has more than one count but fewer than ten. Its target is unknown. The PCR ran on 60 Vbeta and 13 Jbeta primers. Sequencing used immunoSEQ multiplex PCR; TCRdb keeps in-frame clones, though not all of them. The sample includes fewer than 250,000 clones, roughly 83% of them seen just once. Germline values: CDR1 MNHNY, CDR2 SVGAGI (reference sequence). V shed 1 base and J shed 4 bases, with 10 bases lying between them. This CDR3 has 14 amino acids. Sequencing was performed on PBMCs. The chain carries TRBV6-6 and TRBJ1-1, with D possibly TRBD1 on 5 matching bases. The sequence came from a girl between 5 and 17 years old in good health and CMV-seronegative. CDR3 DNA sequence: TGTGCCAGCAGTTACTTCCAGGGAGGCACTGAAGCTTTCTTT. Protein sequence: CASSYFQGGTEAFF.